This note documents a single TCR beta chain sequence. The antigen is not known. This sample stems from a study of shared clonotypes between healthy human individuals. The length of the CDR3 is 14 residues. V lost 3 bases and J 0 bases, leaving 5 bases between the germline ends. Germline CDR1 reads MNHEY; CDR2 reads SMNVEV (reference sequence). Study results and caveats: Naive subsets usually exceeded memory subsets in estimated richness.

Sequencing was performed with immunoSEQ multiplex PCR; in TCRdb, only in-frame clones are kept and a portion is missing. The sample has about 79,000 clones, 62% seen once. The TCR originated in a man aged 30-40 years in good health. The chain combines TRBV27 with TRBJ1-4; D call uncertain. The material sequenced was memory CD8+ T cells sorted from blood. Subset denoted: CD45RO+ cells pooled with CCR7-negative TemRA cells. CDR3 amino acids: CASSLWATNEKLFF. DNA of the CDR3: TGTGCCAGCAGTTTGTGGGCAACTAATGAAAAACTGTTTTTT.